This T cell receptor (beta chain) derives from a study of tumor and adjacent non-tumor tissue in lung cancer. Study background: There were approximately twelve adenocarcinoma, a couple of squamous cell carcinoma and 1 small cell lung cancer cases. On average, productive TCRbeta reads reached about 4.17 million per sample. Study-wide points: Shorter survival was associated with higher TCR diversity in tumors. In normal lung, the top 100 clones were significantly more dominant than in tumor.

The ends were cut back, 9 bases at V and 2 bases at J, with 11 bases in the middle. The CDR3 runs to 12 residues. Germline assignment: CDR1 MNHNS and CDR2 SASEGT. In this sample, this clonotype turned up once. Its antigen is unknown. The conserved closing phenylalanine or tryptophan is absent in this CDR3, likely reflecting a read error. This sample's RNA came from whole unsorted tissue. TCRbeta libraries were built with three rounds of nested PCR, modified from ARM-PCR. TCRdb redid the calling of the multiplex PCR reads with MiXCR, one entry per CDR3 protein. The sample yields about 68,000 distinct CDR3 sequences, 60% seen once.

The rearrangement links TRBV6-1 to TRBJ2-7; no firm D call. Sequences were obtained from lung tumor tissue. The receptor comes from a man aged 50-59 years with non-small cell lung cancer. CDR3 in DNA: TGTGCCAGAGGTTCCGTTGCCTACGAGCAGTACTTA. Its translation is CARGSVAYEQYL.